The clone carrying this T cell receptor (beta chain) was counted at least ten times. The cDNA was produced through 5'RACE with 10-nucleotide random UMIs. TCRdb re-called the 5' RACE reads with MiXCR, one entry per CDR3 protein. The table has about 77,000 distinct CDR3 sequences, 9.4% seen once; the top ten hold about 1.7%. A total of 2 million PBMCs stored at -80 degrees C provided the unsorted libraries. This entry belongs to a study of neurological immune-mediated disorders. Germline values: CDR1 SQVTM, CDR2 ANQGSEA. There are 17 residues in the CDR3. V lost 0 bases, J lost 1 base, and 9 bases stayed unmatched.

The source is a man aged 50-59 years in good health. The sequencing input was PBMCs. V and J are TRBV29-1 and TRBJ2-3, with TRBD2 matching over 8 bases. The CDR3 DNA is TGCAGCGTTGAAGATCCCCTCAAACTAGCGGGCACAGATACGCAGTATTTT. The encoded protein is CSVEDPLKLAGTDTQYF.